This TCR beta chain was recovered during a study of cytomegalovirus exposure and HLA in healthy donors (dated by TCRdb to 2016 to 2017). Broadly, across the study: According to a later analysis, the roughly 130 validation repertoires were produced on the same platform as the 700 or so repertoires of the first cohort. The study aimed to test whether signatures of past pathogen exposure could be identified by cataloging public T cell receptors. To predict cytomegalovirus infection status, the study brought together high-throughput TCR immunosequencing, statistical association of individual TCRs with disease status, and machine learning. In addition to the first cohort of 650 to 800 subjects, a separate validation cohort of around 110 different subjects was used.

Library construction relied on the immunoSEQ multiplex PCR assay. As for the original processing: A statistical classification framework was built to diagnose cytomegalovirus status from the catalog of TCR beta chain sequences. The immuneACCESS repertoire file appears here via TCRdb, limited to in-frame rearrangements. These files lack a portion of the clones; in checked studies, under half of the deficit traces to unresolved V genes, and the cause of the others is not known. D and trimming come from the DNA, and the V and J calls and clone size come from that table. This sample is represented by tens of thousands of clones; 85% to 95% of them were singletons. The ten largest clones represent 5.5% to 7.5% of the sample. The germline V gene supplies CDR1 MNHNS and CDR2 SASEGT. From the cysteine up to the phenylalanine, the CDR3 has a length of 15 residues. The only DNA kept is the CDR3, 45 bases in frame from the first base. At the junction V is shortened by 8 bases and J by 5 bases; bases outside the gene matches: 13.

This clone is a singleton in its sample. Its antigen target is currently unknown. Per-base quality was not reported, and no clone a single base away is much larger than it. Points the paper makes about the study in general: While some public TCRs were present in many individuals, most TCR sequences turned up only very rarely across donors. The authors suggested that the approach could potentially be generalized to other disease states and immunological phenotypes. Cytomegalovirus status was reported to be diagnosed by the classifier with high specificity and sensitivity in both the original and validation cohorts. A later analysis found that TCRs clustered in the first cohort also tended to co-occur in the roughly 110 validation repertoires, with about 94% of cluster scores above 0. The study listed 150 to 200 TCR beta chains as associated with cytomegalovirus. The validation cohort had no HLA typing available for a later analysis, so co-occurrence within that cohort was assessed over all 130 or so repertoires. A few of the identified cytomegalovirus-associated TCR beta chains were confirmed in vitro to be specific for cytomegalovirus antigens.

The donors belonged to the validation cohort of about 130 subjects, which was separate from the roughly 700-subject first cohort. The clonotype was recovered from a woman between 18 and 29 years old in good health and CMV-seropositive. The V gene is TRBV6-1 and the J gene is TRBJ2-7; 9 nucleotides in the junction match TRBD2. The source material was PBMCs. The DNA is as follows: TGTGCCAGCGGCTCTATAGCGGGAGATTATGACGAGCAGTACTTC. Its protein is CASGSIAGDYDEQYF.